This is a list of T cell receptor beta chains from one sample in a study of T cell responses to AZD1222 COVID-19 vaccine. Here immunoSEQ multiplex PCR was the method, and the copy in TCRdb shows in-frame clones only, minus some. The data contain roughly 98,000 clones, 84% of them seen just once; the ten biggest clones take up 13% to 15%. The input for sequencing was peripheral blood, taken 28 days after the second AZD1222 dose. These receptors came from an adult who received the AZD1222 COVID-19 vaccine. CDR3s include the opening cysteine and the closing phenylalanine or tryptophan. Fields, in order: J gene, D gene, V gene, clone size, CDR3 DNA, CDR3 protein. A D gene is named only where the DNA matches it firmly. The size entry is marked missing in some rows and otherwise reads once, few, many or a size class.

J gene: TRBJ1-5
D gene: TRBD1
V gene: TRBV6-5
clone size: -
CDR3 DNA: TGTGCCAGCAGAACGGACAGGGATCAGCCCCAGCATTTT
CDR3 protein: CASRTDRDQPQHF

J gene: TRBJ2-3
D gene: TRBD1
V gene: TRBV9
clone size: -
CDR3 DNA: TGTGCCAGCAGCATAGAGACAGGGGTACTATCAGATACGCAGTATTTT
CDR3 protein: CASSIETGVLSDTQYF

J gene: TRBJ2-2
D gene: TRBD2
V gene: TRBV7-2
clone size: -
CDR3 DNA: TGTGCCAGCAGCCCACTAGCGGGGGATACCGGGGAGCTGTTTTTT
CDR3 protein: CASSPLAGDTGELFF

J gene: TRBJ1-4
D gene: TRBD1
V gene: TRBV2
clone size: -
CDR3 DNA: TGTGCCAGCAGATCCCGGACAGGAGGAACTAATGAAAAACTGTTTTTT
CDR3 protein: CASRSRTGGTNEKLFF

J gene: TRBJ2-1
D gene: TRBD2
V gene: TRBV4-3
clone size: once
CDR3 DNA: TGCGCCAGCAGCCAAGTTCTTCGTAGCGGGGCCAACAACTACAATGAGCAGTTCTTC
CDR3 protein: CASSQVLRSGANNYNEQFF

J gene: TRBJ1-5
D gene: TRBD1
V gene: TRBV7-2
clone size: once
CDR3 DNA: TGTGCCAGCAGCGTCGGGACAGTCAATCAGCCCCAGCATTTT
CDR3 protein: CASSVGTVNQPQHF

J gene: TRBJ2-5
D gene: TRBD1
V gene: TRBV19
clone size: -
CDR3 DNA: TGTGCCAGTAGTATGGGACAGGGCCAAGAGACCCAGTACTTC
CDR3 protein: CASSMGQGQETQYF

J gene: TRBJ2-7
D gene: -
V gene: TRBV18
clone size: -
CDR3 DNA: TGTGCCAGCTCACCACCAACCTACGAGCAGTACTTC
CDR3 protein: CASSPPTYEQYF

J gene: TRBJ1-1
D gene: -
V gene: TRBV6-1
clone size: -
CDR3 DNA: TGTGCCAGCAACTCTCAGCGGGGCACTGAAGCTTTCTTT
CDR3 protein: CASNSQRGTEAFF

J gene: TRBJ2-5
D gene: -
V gene: TRBV27
clone size: -
CDR3 DNA: TGTGCCAGCAGTGACGCCGGGACCCCAGCGGAGACCCAGTACTTC
CDR3 protein: CASSDAGTPAETQYF